This T cell receptor beta chain was profiled in a study of immune evolution from preneoplasia to lung adenocarcinoma listed by TCRdb under 2021. About the study as a whole: HLA loss of heterozygosity was found in 7% of AIS, 15% of MIA and roughly 30% of ADC lesions, and in no AAH lesions. The sample size depended on which specimens were available, not on a prior power calculation. A total of some 51 patients with pulmonary nodules who underwent surgical resection were included in the overall cohort. The study combined immune gene expression, TCR sequencing and multiplex immunofluorescence to profile immune contexture across lung adenocarcinoma precursors and invasive adenocarcinoma. The immune data were integrated with whole exome sequencing and methylation data obtained from the same cohort of nodules. Resected precursor lesions (AAH, AIS, MIA) and invasive adenocarcinomas were compared against paired morphologically normal lung tissue. According to the study, roughly 100 samples were used for TCR sequencing. Class I HLA alleles were inferred from exome data with POLYSOLVER, and allele-specific HLA loss was detected with LOHHLA. The TCR sequencing data were obtained from 51 patients. Beyond this particular receptor, the publication reports: The findings reflected association rather than direct causation, and larger cohorts with long-term follow-up and longitudinal biopsies were considered necessary. T cell clonality was highest in KRAS-mutant nodules compared with EGFR-mutant or double wild-type lesions. Clonality was highest in normal lung, while later-stage lesions appeared to show lower clonality but higher T cell density and diversity. Top T cell clone frequencies were highest in normal lung and appeared to decrease progressively from AAH through AIS, MIA and invasive adenocarcinoma. Because all patients came from Japan and China, whether the findings apply to Western populations was uncertain.

Between the mid-2010s and the late 2010s, the patients underwent resection in either Japan or China. The histologic diagnosis of each case was independently confirmed on H&E slides by two lung cancer pathologists. Macro-dissection after pathologic assessment enriched premalignant or tumor cells for nucleic acid extraction. The AllPrep DNA/RNA FFPE Kit was used to isolate DNA from FFPE tissue. The immunoSEQ hsTCRbeta Kit was used to sequence TCR beta CDR3 regions from DNA. In the paper's pipeline: The ImmunoSEQ Analyzer was used to analyse the TCR sequencing data. T cell clonality was defined as 1 minus Pielou's evenness computed on productive rearrangements. The inverse Simpson index, applied to productive templates, was used to measure T cell diversity. T cell density was defined as TCR beta template counts normalized to usable DNA, with usable DNA estimated by amplification and sequencing of housekeeping genes. Two-sided Kruskal-Wallis tests were used to compare TCR metrics between histologic stages. TCRdb stores this immuneACCESS table with in-frame sequences only. Part of the clones is absent; in the studies checked, under half of the shortfall reflects unresolved V genes, and no reason is known for the rest. For V, J and clone size, that table is used; D and trimming come from the DNA. A total of about 14,000 clones appear in this sample, around 86% of them only once. Around 3% of the sample goes to the ten largest clones.

Its CDR3 holds 14 amino acids, cysteine through phenylalanine. Only the CDR3 portion is preserved as DNA: 42 bases, with reading frame beginning at the first base. V is pruned by 2 bases and J by 7 bases, leaving 4 bases of the junction without a gene match. Per the germline V gene, MGHDK is the CDR1 and SYGVNS is the CDR2. About this clone itself: Its antigen is unknown. No much larger clone exists at a distance of one base, and base qualities are not known.

The V and J segments used are TRBV25-1 and TRBJ1-5, with 8 bases aligning to TRBD1. Sequencing was carried out using FFPE lung adenocarcinoma in situ tissue. This specimen's cell subset or site label, per the study, means: preinvasive adenocarcinoma in situ (AIS). The clonotype originates from a donor at least 70 years old with lung adenocarcinoma. The CDR3 loop reads CASSENDRGQPQHF. The sequence in DNA is TGTGCCAGCAGTGAAAACGACAGGGGCCAGCCCCAGCATTTT. Here the CDR3 is joined to the reference TRBV25-1 and TRBJ1-5 genes, and the full variable domain is: EADIYQTPRYLVIGTGKKITLECSQTMGHDKMYWYQQDPGMELHLIHYSYGVNSTEKGDLSSESTVSRIRTEHFPLTLESARPSHTSQYLCASSENDRGQPQHFGDGTRLSIL.